This is a list of T cell receptor beta chains from one sample in a study of PD-L1 blockade in urothelial cancer. TCRdb's table, derived via immunoSEQ multiplex PCR, lists solely in-frame clones and lacks some. The sample records 56,000 or so clones, 86% being singletons. The sequencing used PBMCs, collected around atezolizumab (anti-PD-L1) treatment. Every receptor here comes from a man in his fifties or sixties with urothelial cancer. The CDR3 runs from the conserved cysteine through the conserved F or W. A D gene is named only where the DNA matches it firmly. The size of a clone is reported for some rows only, either as once, few or many, or as a class for expanded clones.

V	D	J	size	DNA	CDR3
TRBV9	NA	TRBJ2-3	NA	TGTGCCAGCAGCGACCGGGTCACATTCACAGATACGCAGTATTTT	CASSDRVTFTDTQYF
TRBV16	TRBD2	TRBJ2-1	once	TGTGCCAGCAGCCGGAATAGCGGGGGGGTGTACAATGAGCAGTTCTTC	CASSRNSGGVYNEQFF
TRBV7-2	TRBD2	TRBJ2-2	NA	TGTGCCAGCAGCCGTCCGGCGTCCGGACCCGGGAGGCCCGGGGAGCTGTTTTTT	CASSRPASGPGRPGELFF
TRBV6-6	NA	TRBJ1-1	NA	TGTGCCAGCAGTCCCCCTGGGGGCGTCACTGAAGCTTTCTTT	CASSPPGGVTEAFF
TRBV15	TRBD1	TRBJ2-2	NA	TGTGCCACCAGCAGAAGACAGGGAACCGGGGAGCTGTTTTTT	CATSRRQGTGELFF
TRBV7-7	TRBD1	TRBJ2-5	NA	TGTGCTAGCAGACGAACTCTCGACAGGGGGACCCAGTACTTC	CASRRTLDRGTQYF
TRBV18	NA	TRBJ1-1	NA	TGTGCCAGTCAACGGTTTAACACTGAAGCTTTCTTT	CASQRFNTEAFF
TRBV7-2	NA	TRBJ1-2	NA	TGTGCCAGCAGCTCAAGACAGACTTTTTATGGCTACACCTTC	CASSSRQTFYGYTF
TRBV6-5	TRBD1	TRBJ1-2	NA	TGTGCCAGCAGTTATCAGGGGGCCTATGGCTACACCTTC	CASSYQGAYGYTF
TRBV7-7	NA	TRBJ1-1	NA	TGTGCTAGCAGCTTATCAGAGAACACTGAAGCTTTCTTT	CASSLSENTEAFF
TRBV7-9	TRBD1	TRBJ1-4	few	TGTGCCAGCAGCCGGGACAGCGAAAAACTGTTTTTT	CASSRDSEKLFF
TRBV4-2	NA	TRBJ2-5	NA	TGTGCCAGCAGCCCCCCCGAGCGAGGAGAGACCCAGTACTTC	CASSPPERGETQYF
TRBV18	NA	TRBJ1-3	NA	TGTGCCAGCTCACCACCCAGGGATCTCTCTGGAAACACCATATATTTT	CASSPPRDLSGNTIYF
TRBV10-3	TRBD1	TRBJ2-7	NA	TGTGCCATCAGTGGGCAGGGGGCGAAAGACGAGCAGTACTTC	CAISGQGAKDEQYF
TRBV19	NA	TRBJ1-1	NA	TGTGCCAGTAAAGGGTTGTATAATAAGGGGATTGAAGCTTTCTTT	CASKGLYNKGIEAFF
TRBV2	TRBD1	TRBJ2-7	NA	TGTGCCAGCAGCCTACAGGGGACCTACGAGCAGTACTTC	CASSLQGTYEQYF
TRBV11-2	NA	TRBJ1-1	NA	TGTGCCAGCAGCTTAGCCCGGGGTACCAACACTGAAGCTTTCTTT	CASSLARGTNTEAFF
TRBV11-2	TRBD1	TRBJ2-2	once	TGTGCCAGCAGCAACAGGGGGCGGCGGAACACCGGGGAGCTGTTTTTT	CASSNRGRRNTGELFF
TRBV28	NA	TRBJ2-1	NA	TGTGCCAGCAGAACAAATGAGGGTTTGAGTGAGCAGTTCTTC	CASRTNEGLSEQFF
TRBV4-1	NA	TRBJ1-5	NA	TGCGCCAGCAGCCAACCCGCCCGGAGGCGGCCCCAGCATTTT	CASSQPARRRPQHF
TRBV23-1	TRBD2	TRBJ2-7	NA	TGCGCCAGCAGGACCCCCCCGTGGACTAGCGGGAGCAGTTCGGCTTACGAGCAGTACTTC	CASRTPPWTSGSSSAYEQYF
TRBV6-1	NA	TRBJ1-1	NA	TGTGCCAGCAACTGGGGGACATCTTACACTGAAGCTTTCTTT	CASNWGTSYTEAFF
TRBV15	NA	TRBJ1-1	NA	TGTGCCACCAGCAGAGATCCCCAGAGGCGGGACACTGAAGCTTTCTTT	CATSRDPQRRDTEAFF
TRBV5-1	NA	TRBJ1-1	NA	TGCGCCAGCAGCTTGGAAGAGGCTCCCACTGAAGCTTTCTTT	CASSLEEAPTEAFF
TRBV28	TRBD2	TRBJ2-7	NA	TGTGCCATCCATTCCAGCGGGAGGGCCGACGAGCAGTACTTC	CAIHSSGRADEQYF
TRBV19	NA	TRBJ1-1	NA	TGTGCCAGTAGTATTACGGGGGGCGCTTTCTTT	CASSITGGAFF
TRBV15	NA	TRBJ1-2	NA	TGTGCCACCAGCAGGCAGGAGGGTGGCTACACCTTC	CATSRQEGGYTF
TRBV4-2	NA	TRBJ2-1	NA	TGTGCCAGCAGCCAATCAGTAAGATCCTACAATGAGCAGTTCTTC	CASSQSVRSYNEQFF
TRBV5-6	NA	TRBJ2-5	NA	TGTGCCAGCAGGGACACAGGCGGTGGAGAGACCCAGTACTTC	CASRDTGGGETQYF
TRBV9	NA	TRBJ2-7	NA	TGTGCCAGCAGCGTAGATCCTACCTCCCGGAGGGAGCAGTACTTC	CASSVDPTSRREQYF